The present entry profiles one T cell receptor beta chain with its context. There are 19 residues in the CDR3. With 0 bases removed from V and 2 bases from J, the gap between germline ends came to 22 bases. Germline V CDR1 and CDR2: SGHTA, FQGNSA. This sample stems from a study of CD8 T cells in Susac syndrome. Through negative isolation, CD4+ and CD8+ T cells were obtained, while TEMRA cells were enriched using FACS. When the RNA was reverse transcribed, random hexamers were used with an input of roughly 0.5 to 1 ug. TCRdb ran MiXCR on the immunoSEQ multiplex PCR reads and lists one entry per CDR3 protein. The table lists around 200,000 distinct CDR3 sequences, around 95% of them singletons.

The clonotype originates from a human donor with multiple sclerosis. Sequenced material: CD4+ T cells from PBMCs. The chain has TRBV7-2 and TRBJ1-2; possibly TRBD1 for D (5 bases). The CDR3: CASSLAGRGGQGLNYGYTF. The CDR3 DNA reads as TGTGCCAGCAGCTTAGCGGGGCGCGGAGGGCAAGGACTGAACTATGGCTACACCTTC.